The rows below give T cell receptor beta chains drawn from one sample of a study of blood T cell repertoires in COVID-19. Profiled with immunoSEQ multiplex PCR; TCRdb holds only in-frame clones, not every one. The sample lists some 100,000 clones; more than 75% were seen once. What was sequenced was peripheral blood. The receptor source for this set is a woman aged 80 or over with active COVID-19. Both conserved end residues are part of each CDR3. The D gene is left open where the match is weak. The size of a clone is reported for some rows only, either as once, few or many, or as a class for expanded clones.

>-|TRBV5-1|TRBJ2-7|TRBD1
CASSTGGTGGNEQYF
TGCGCCAGCTCAACAGGGGGGACAGGGGGTAACGAGCAGTACTTC
>once|TRBV7-2|TRBJ1-1|-
CASSLEAGLVQAEAFF
TGTGCCAGCAGCTTAGAAGCAGGATTGGTACAGGCTGAAGCTTTCTTT
>-|TRBV20-1|TRBJ2-1|TRBD2
CSASSGTSTNEQFF
TGCAGTGCTAGTTCCGGGACTAGCACAAATGAGCAGTTCTTC
>-|TRBV11-3|TRBJ2-6|TRBD1
CASSNTITGGSGANVLTF
TGTGCCAGCAGCAATACGATTACAGGGGGCTCTGGGGCCAACGTCCTGACTTTC
>-|TRBV7-2|TRBJ2-1|-
CASTAYDFRGNEQFF
TGTGCCAGCACCGCTTATGACTTTAGGGGGAATGAGCAGTTCTTC
>-|TRBV2|TRBJ2-5|TRBD2
CASSRGTSRNQETQYF
TGTGCCAGCAGTAGGGGGACTAGCAGAAACCAAGAGACCCAGTACTTC
>-|TRBV28|TRBJ1-5|-
CASRPGLRDNQPQHF
TGTGCCAGCAGGCCGGGACTCAGGGATAATCAGCCCCAGCATTTT
>-|TRBV3-1/TRBV3-2|TRBJ2-3|-
CASSHPGLGQYF
TGTGCCAGCAGCCACCCGGGACTGGGGCAGTATTTT
>-|TRBV5-1|TRBJ2-1|TRBD2
CASSLSGYPYNEQFF
TGCGCCAGCAGCCTTAGCGGGTATCCCTACAATGAGCAGTTCTTC
>-|TRBV7-3|TRBJ2-2|TRBD2
CASRGSSGASPNTGELFF
TGTGCCAGCAGGGGTTCTAGCGGAGCTTCTCCGAACACCGGGGAGCTGTTTTTT
>few|TRBV25-1|TRBJ2-2|-
CASSEFSFGAGELFF
TGTGCCAGCAGTGAATTCTCATTCGGGGCCGGGGAGCTGTTTTTT
>-|TRBV9|TRBJ2-3|-
CASSVGPGNPDTQYF
TGTGCCAGCAGCGTAGGTCCGGGTAATCCAGATACGCAGTATTTT
>-|TRBV6-5|TRBJ2-2|-
CASTDLSTGELFF
TGTGCCAGCACCGATCTCAGTACCGGGGAGCTGTTTTTT
>-|TRBV6-6|TRBJ2-1|TRBD1
CASSYGPGTGKNEQFF
TGTGCCAGCAGTTACGGCCCTGGGACAGGGAAAAATGAGCAGTTCTTC
>-|TRBV4-1|TRBJ1-2|TRBD1
CASSPKTGRLNYGYTF
TGCGCCAGCAGCCCAAAGACAGGGAGGTTGAACTATGGCTACACCTTC
>-|TRBV28|TRBJ2-1|TRBD2
CASSSIAGRRNEQFF
TGTGCCAGCAGTTCTATAGCGGGAAGGCGTAATGAGCAGTTCTTC
>-|TRBV7-2|TRBJ2-1|-
CASSLAPSASYNEQFF
TGTGCCAGCAGCTTAGCGCCTAGCGCTTCCTACAATGAGCAGTTCTTC
>-|TRBV10-2|TRBJ2-5|TRBD2
CASSDISTGGETQYF
TGCGCCAGCAGTGATATCTCCACGGGGGGGGAGACCCAGTACTTC
>-|TRBV5-1|TRBJ2-2|-
CASSLVQGGAGELFF
TGCGCCAGCAGCTTAGTACAGGGAGGGGCCGGGGAGCTGTTTTTT
>-|TRBV10-3|TRBJ2-5|-
CAISESMSRETQYF
TGTGCCATCAGTGAGTCGATGTCCAGAGAGACCCAGTACTTC